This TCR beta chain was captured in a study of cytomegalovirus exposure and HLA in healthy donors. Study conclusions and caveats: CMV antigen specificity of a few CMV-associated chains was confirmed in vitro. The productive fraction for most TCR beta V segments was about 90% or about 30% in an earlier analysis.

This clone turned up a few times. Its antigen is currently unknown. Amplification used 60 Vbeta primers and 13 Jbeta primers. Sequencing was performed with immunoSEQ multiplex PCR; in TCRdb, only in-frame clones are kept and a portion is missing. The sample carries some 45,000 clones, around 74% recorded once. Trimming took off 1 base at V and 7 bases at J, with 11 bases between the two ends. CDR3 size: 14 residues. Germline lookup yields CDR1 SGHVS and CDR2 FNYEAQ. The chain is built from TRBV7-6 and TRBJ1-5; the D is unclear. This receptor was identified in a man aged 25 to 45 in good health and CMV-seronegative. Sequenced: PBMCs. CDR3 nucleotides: TGTGCCAGCAGCTTAGTTGAAGGGAGACAGCCCCAGCATTTT. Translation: CASSLVEGRQPQHF. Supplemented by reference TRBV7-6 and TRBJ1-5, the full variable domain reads GAGVSQSPRYKVTKRGQDVALRCDPISGHVSLYWYRQALGQGPEFLTYFNYEAQQDKSGLPNDRFSAERPEGSISTLTIQRTEQRDSAMYRCASSLVEGRQPQHFGDGTRLSIL.